This record concerns one TCR beta chain sequence. This receptor's antigen is unknown. No clone much larger than this one lies a single base away; base qualities are absent. This entry comes from a study of early T cells in non-severe SARS-CoV-2 infection (dated by TCRdb to the early 2020s). About the study as a whole: Because TCR sequencing was done on bulk RNA from unsorted whole blood, the alpha and beta chains could not be paired.

Libraries were prepared through 5' RACE. Sequencer: NextSeq 500. To correct for sequencing error and PCR bias, the TCR library protocol tagged individual cDNA molecules with unique molecular identifiers. Sequencing covered both TCR alpha and beta chains, and within each sample the abundances of alpha and beta sequences were tightly co-correlated. The study's processing was this. Decombinator V4 was used to annotate the V gene, J gene and CDR3 of the TCR sequences. TCRs were defined as expanded if a significant change between any two time points was detected under a Poisson model with p below 0.0001. Abundances of TCRs were expressed as counts per million after normalisation to the total number of TCRs sequenced in each sample. TRAV1-2 paired with TRAJ12, TRAJ20 or TRAJ33 defined MAIT TCRs, while TRAV10 paired with TRAJ18 defined iNKT TCRs. VDJdb, accessed 1 November 2021, was searched for CMV, EBV and SARS-CoV-2 annotated TCRs, excluding TCRs annotated for multiple antigens. Using fastp at Q25 and MiXCR, TCRdb reprocessed the public reads and kept productive beta chains. Rows are unified per CDR3 protein, each entry keeping the most common DNA and genes. What appears here as the V and J calls and clone size reflects TCRdb's work, not the paper's. This sample comprises about 58,000 distinct CDR3 sequences, approximately 12% of them detected only once. Approximately 9.6% of the sample belongs to the ten largest clones.

There are 13 amino acids in the CDR3, from cysteine to phenylalanine inclusive. The retained sequence is limited to the CDR3, 39 bases, with the frame set at the first base. CDR1 GTSNPN and CDR2 SVGIG were looked up in the germline V gene (reference sequence). Trimming accounts for 8 bases at V and 3 bases at J, while the number of junction bases matched to no gene is 3. Overall study results and their limits: VDJdb matching was skewed toward anti-spike CD8 responses and likely underestimated virus-specific expansions by missing private and CD4 specificities.

A case-control design nested within a healthcare worker cohort in London, UK, was used, with weekly nasopharyngeal swab PCR tests and blood sampling performed. Between 23 and 31 March 2020, the week of the UK lockdown, healthcare workers were enrolled and then followed up weekly for as long as 16 weeks. The chain joins TRBV30 to TRBJ2-1, and 11 bases in between align with TRBD2. The clonotype comes from an adult who was a healthcare worker with PCR-confirmed SARS-CoV-2 infection or an uninfected control (not recorded which). Sequencing input: whole blood. The nucleotides read TGTGCCGCAACTAGCGGGAGCTACAATGAGCAGTTCTTC. Translated, it reads CAATSGSYNEQFF.